A selection of T cell receptor beta chains follows, all from one sample in a study of control samples from healthy donors and cancer patients. Here immunoSEQ multiplex PCR was the method, and the copy in TCRdb shows in-frame clones only, minus some. The sample consists of approximately 140,000 clones, under 95% of them appearing once. Sequenced sample: blood. All receptors come from a man between 18 and 35 years old in good health. CDR3s include the opening cysteine and the closing phenylalanine or tryptophan. Fields, in order: clone size, J gene, V gene, D gene, CDR3 DNA, CDR3 protein. D genes are given only for firm matches. Clone size is stated in some rows and not others, as once, few, many or a class when expanded.

NA,TRBJ1-2,TRBV7-2,NA,TGTGCCAGCAGCTTAGAGGCCTCAGATGGGGGCTACACCTTC,CASSLEASDGGYTF
NA,TRBJ2-7,TRBV5-1,NA,TGCGCCAGCAAAAACGGGGCCTACGAGCAGTACTTC,CASKNGAYEQYF
NA,TRBJ1-1,TRBV12-3/TRBV12-4,NA,TGTGCCAGCAGTTTAGAACGGAACACTGAAGCTTTCTTT,CASSLERNTEAFF
NA,TRBJ1-2,TRBV30,NA,TGTGCCTGGAGTACAAGAGCCGTTCGTGGCTACACCTTC,CAWSTRAVRGYTF
NA,TRBJ1-5,TRBV11-2,NA,TGTGCCAGCAGCTTAAACCCAGGGGCCCGGGGGCCCCAGCATTTT,CASSLNPGARGPQHF
NA,TRBJ2-1,TRBV6-5,TRBD2,TGTGCCAGCATTTTCTCTAGCGGGGTCGGCAATGAGCAGTTCTTC,CASIFSSGVGNEQFF
NA,TRBJ2-1,TRBV5-1,TRBD2,TGCGCCAGCAGTACAGGAACTAGCGGGGGGGCAAATGAGCAGTTCTTC,CASSTGTSGGANEQFF
NA,TRBJ1-5,TRBV19,NA,TGTGCCAGCTACGACACCTTCTATAGCAATCAGCCCCAGCATTTT,CASYDTFYSNQPQHF
NA,TRBJ2-2,TRBV3-1/TRBV3-2,TRBD2,TGTGCCAGCAGCGCTAGCGGGGGGGCCACTGGGGAGCTGTTTTTT,CASSASGGATGELFF
NA,TRBJ2-7,TRBV4-1,NA,TGCGCCAGCAGCCAATCTGGGGCCGGGACCGGATTCCACGAGCAGTACTTC,CASSQSGAGTGFHEQYF
NA,TRBJ1-4,TRBV6-5,NA,TGTGCCAGCAGAAGGGGGGGGGATGATGAAAAACTGTTTTTT,CASRRGGDDEKLFF
NA,TRBJ2-7,TRBV10-2,TRBD1,TGCGCCAGCACACCTTCGGACAGGGGGGTGAACGAGCAGTACTTC,CASTPSDRGVNEQYF
NA,TRBJ2-1,TRBV7-9,NA,TGTGCCAGCAGGATGGGCCCGCCCAAGGGCGATGAGCAGTTCTTC,CASRMGPPKGDEQFF
NA,TRBJ1-2,TRBV4-1,NA,TGCGCCAGCAGCCAAGCGGGGGCAGCCCCTGGCTACACCTTC,CASSQAGAAPGYTF
NA,TRBJ1-4,TRBV3-1/TRBV3-2,NA,TGTGCCAGCAGCCAGGGGTTTGCAACTAATGAAAAACTGTTTTTT,CASSQGFATNEKLFF
NA,TRBJ2-3,TRBV5-1,NA,TGCGCCAGCAGCGCGGATACTCCCACAGATACGCAGTATTTT,CASSADTPTDTQYF
NA,TRBJ2-3,TRBV28,TRBD2,TGTGCCAGCGGAGAATGGGAGCGGGGGGGCCCAGATACGCAGTATTTT,CASGEWERGGPDTQYF
once,TRBJ1-2,TRBV5-1,NA,TGCGCCAGCAGCTTGGGCGGGACCGCGGGTCTACTTGGTGGCTACACCTTC,CASSLGGTAGLLGGYTF
few,TRBJ2-2,TRBV5-1,TRBD1,TGCGCCAGCAGCTTGGTCGACAGGGGAAACACCGGGGAGCTGTTTTTT,CASSLVDRGNTGELFF
NA,TRBJ1-5,TRBV19,NA,TGTGCCAGTAGTCAACAGGGCGGCAATCAGCCCCAGCATTTT,CASSQQGGNQPQHF
few,TRBJ2-3,TRBV18,NA,TGTGCCAGCTCACCACAACAGGGTAGCACAGATACGCAGTATTTT,CASSPQQGSTDTQYF
once,TRBJ1-5,TRBV5-6,NA,TGTGCCAGCAGCTTTAGCGCCAATCAGCCCCAGCATTTT,CASSFSANQPQHF
NA,TRBJ1-4,TRBV19,TRBD1,TGTGCCAGTCGCGGACAGGGCGCTTCTGAAAAACTGTTTTTT,CASRGQGASEKLFF
NA,TRBJ1-1,TRBV10-3,NA,TGTGCCATCAGCCCCGCGGACAGTGACGACGTTAATGAAGCTTTCTTT,CAISPADSDDVNEAFF
NA,TRBJ2-7,TRBV13,NA,TGTGCCAGCAGCCAAGGGCCGACGAGGTACTTC,CASSQGPTRYF